These 30 T cell receptor beta chains originate from one sample sequenced in a study of blood T cell repertoires in COVID-19. This table comes from immunoSEQ multiplex PCR, and its TCRdb copy is limited to in-frame clones, with some not included. Of roughly 150,000 clones listed, 80% are singletons. Input material: PBMCs or T cells enriched from blood (not recorded which). The source of these receptors is a man aged 40-49 years who had recovered from COVID-19.

The chain uses TRBV2 and TRBJ1-2; TRBD1 matches at 7 bases. This CDR3 is built from 16 residues. Unmatched junction bases numbered 19, after V lost 7 bases and J lost 8 bases. Germline CDR1 is SNHLY and CDR2 is FYNNEI. The CDR3 sequence is CASMMGQTDLVRGYTF. CDR3 coding DNA: TGTGCCAGCATGATGGGACAGACGGACCTGGTGCGAGGCTACACCTTC. The entire variable domain, with the rest obtained from reference TRBV2 and TRBJ1-2, is as follows: EPEVTQTPSHQVTQMGQEVILRCVPISNHLYFYWYRQILGQKVEFLVSFYNNEISEKSEIFDDQFSVERPDGSNFTLKIRSTKLEDSAMYFCASMMGQTDLVRGYTFGSGTRLTVV.

The chain uses TRBV2 and TRBJ1-2; D uncertain. The CDR3 contains 13 residues. Germline V lookup: CDR1 SNHLY, CDR2 FYNNEI. The germline V and J ends were trimmed by 6 bases and 2 bases, with 10 bases remaining between them. CDR3 bases: TGTGCCAGCAGCTTCGACGGGAACTATGGCTACACCTTC. It encodes CASSFDGNYGYTF.

The chain has TRBV5-1 and TRBJ1-2; D gene ambiguous. The CDR3 totals 13 residues. Germline V lookup: CDR1 SGHRS, CDR2 YFSETQ. Trimming removed 6 bases at V and 7 bases at J, with 16 bases between. The CDR3 loop is CASTIALDSGYTF. CDR3 in DNA: TGCGCCAGCACTATCGCTCTGGACTCTGGCTACACCTTC.

The J gene is TRBJ2-2, the V gene TRBV11-2; D is unresolved. CDR3 length: 13 residues. Trimming cost V 3 bases and J 5 bases, with 7 bases left between them. Germline V gene sequence: CDR1 SGHAT, CDR2 FQNNGV. The CDR3 DNA reads TGTGCCAGCAGCTTCCCAAATACCGGGGAGCTGTTTTTT. This sequence encodes CASSFPNTGELFF.

The chain couples TRBV2 to TRBJ2-1; D perhaps matches TRBD1 (7 bases). V gave up 1 base and J gave up 7 bases, with 14 bases separating them. Germline values: CDR1 SNHLY, CDR2 FYNNEI. The CDR3 sequence is 15 residues long. The CDR3 protein is CASSEEGAGGNEQFF. The CDR3, as DNA: TGTGCCAGCAGTGAAGAGGGGGCTGGAGGGAATGAGCAGTTCTTC.

This clone was counted a single time. The chain carries TRBV15 and TRBJ1-4; 9 nucleotides align to TRBD1. The length of the CDR3 is 17 residues. The ends lost 1 base at V and 7 bases at J; junction bases unmatched: 10. Germline CDR1 LNHNV, CDR2 YYDKDF (reference sequence). CDR3 sequence (DNA): TGTGCCACCAGCAGAGCGGCCCCCAACAGGGGGCCTGAAAAACTGTTTTTT. Translation gives CATSRAAPNRGPEKLFF. Drawing the rest from reference TRBV15 and TRBJ1-4, the complete variable domain is DAMVIQNPRYQVTQFGKPVTLSCSQTLNHNVMYWYQQKSSQAPKLLFHYYDKDFNNEADTPDNFQSRRPNTSFCFLDIRSPGLGDTAMYLCATSRAAPNRGPEKLFFGSGTQLSVL.

The chain joins TRBV30 to TRBJ1-5; 12 bases line up with TRBD1. CDR1 is GTSNPN, CDR2 SVGIG, per germline (reference sequence). The CDR3 has 14 residues. V lost 7 bases to trimming and J lost 5 bases; unmatched junction nucleotides: 6. This chain's CDR3 is CALGQGAGDQPQHF. The CDR3 DNA follows: TGTGCCTTGGGACAGGGGGCTGGAGATCAGCCCCAGCATTTT.

The chain couples TRBV7-3 to TRBJ2-3; TRBD1 is a possible D gene (5 bases). Germline CDR1 is SGHTA and CDR2 is FQGTGA. The CDR3 runs 15 residues. V lost 4 bases and J 0 bases, leaving 11 bases between the germline ends. The chain's CDR3 is CASSSDDSSTDTQYF. CDR3 bases: TGTGCCAGCAGCTCTGACGACAGTAGCACAGATACGCAGTATTTT.

The chain combines TRBV7-6 with TRBJ1-6; D may be TRBD1 (6 bases). CDR3 size: 15 residues. V gave up 1 base and J gave up 8 bases, with 12 bases separating them. CDR1 is SGHVS, CDR2 FNYEAQ, per germline. CDR3 nucleotide sequence: TGTGCCAGCAGCTTAGGCCCAGGGGATTATTCACCCCTCCACTTT. It yields the protein CASSLGPGDYSPLHF.

The chain links TRBV2 to TRBJ2-5, with 11 bases identical to TRBD1. CDR3 size: 14 residues. Trimming removed 6 bases from V and 3 bases from J; junction bases left unmatched: 3. Germline CDR1 reads SNHLY; CDR2 reads FYNNEI. The CDR3 region is CASRGQGGKETQYF. CDR3 nucleotides: TGTGCCAGCAGGGGACAGGGGGGAAAAGAGACCCAGTACTTC.

The chain has TRBV15 and TRBJ1-2; D might be TRBD1 (6 bases). This CDR3 region has 16 residues. Germline CDR1 and CDR2: LNHNV and YYDKDF (reference sequence). V was cut by 0 bases and J by 4 bases, with 15 bases left in between. CDR3 region: CATSRDWTEKLYGYTF. The CDR3 DNA reads as TGTGCCACCAGCAGAGATTGGACAGAAAAACTCTATGGCTACACCTTC.

V is TRBV5-1 and J is TRBJ1-2; 7 bases are shared with TRBD1. Germline loops: CDR1 SGHRS, CDR2 YFSETQ. This CDR3 contains 14 residues. V trimming: 4 bases; J trimming: 4 bases; junction bases outside the gene matches: 7. CDR3 sequence reads: CASSDRQGPYGYTF. CDR3 nucleotide sequence: TGCGCCAGCAGCGATAGACAGGGCCCCTATGGCTACACCTTC.

V gene TRBV7-3 combines with J gene TRBJ2-1, with TRBD1 matching 9 bases. Losses at the gene ends were 5 bases for V and 6 bases for J; bases not matched to a gene: 5. Germline-derived CDR1 and CDR2 are SGHTA and FQGTGA. This CDR3 region has 14 residues. DNA for the CDR3: TGTGCCAGCAGCAAACAGGGGGCGGTCAATGAGCAGTTCTTC. This codes for CASSKQGAVNEQFF. Supplemented by reference TRBV7-3 and TRBJ2-1, the full variable domain reads GAGVSQTPSNKVTEKGKYVELRCDPISGHTALYWYRQSLGQGPEFLIYFQGTGAADDSGLPNDRFFAVRPEGSVSTLKIQRTERGDSAVYLCASSKQGAVNEQFFGPGTRLTVL.

This clone was counted once. The rearrangement uses TRBV6-5 and TRBJ2-5; D might be TRBD1 (5 bases). Germline V gene lookup returns CDR1 MNHEY and CDR2 SVGAGI. The CDR3 runs to 13 residues. Trimming shortened V by 7 bases and J by 5 bases, and 14 bases separated the two germline ends. The CDR3 loop is CASTIRAKETQYF. CDR3 in DNA: TGTGCCAGCACCATCAGGGCAAAGGAGACCCAGTACTTC.

The genes are TRBV5-8 and TRBJ1-2; D possibly corresponds to TRBD1 (5 bases). This CDR3 comprises 12 residues. CDR1 SGHTS and CDR2 YDEGEE come from the germline V gene. V was pared by 1 base and J by 8 bases, with 9 bases between. The CDR3, as DNA: TGTGCCAGCAGCTTGATGGGGCTAGGCTACACCTTC. Its translation: CASSLMGLGYTF.

The chain has TRBV5-1 and TRBJ1-1; the D gene is possibly TRBD1 (5 bases). Per the germline V gene, CDR1 is SGHRS and CDR2 is YFSETQ. Trimming shortened V by 1 base and J by 0 bases, and 7 bases separated the two germline ends. CDR3 length equals 14 residues. CDR3 region: CASSLTGLNTEAFF. The CDR3 DNA reads TGCGCCAGCAGCTTGACAGGCCTGAACACTGAAGCTTTCTTT.

The chain combines TRBV2 with TRBJ2-7; TRBD1 is a possible D gene (6 bases). The V and J ends lost 8 bases and 2 bases respectively, with 13 bases between them. Looked up from germline, CDR1 is SNHLY and CDR2 is FYNNEI. There are 13 residues in the CDR3. DNA of the CDR3: TGTGCCAGCCAAGGCAGGGGAGCCTACGAGCAGTACTTC. Its translation is CASQGRGAYEQYF.

The chain employs TRBV3-1 (or the pseudogene TRBV3-2) and TRBJ2-3; TRBD2 matches at 9 bases. This CDR3 has 17 residues. With 0 bases clipped from V and 5 bases from J, the junction kept 9 bases outside the gene matches. The germline CDR1 and CDR2 sequences are LGHDT and YNNKEL (reference sequence). The CDR3 sequence is CASSQDWAGGPKDTQYF. CDR3 in DNA: TGTGCCAGCAGCCAAGATTGGGCGGGGGGGCCCAAAGATACGCAGTATTTT.

The chain carries TRBV2 and TRBJ1-1, with D maybe TRBD1 (6 bases). Looked up from germline, CDR1 is SNHLY and CDR2 is FYNNEI. Trimming pared 7 bases from V and 7 bases from J, leaving 13 bases between. This CDR3 is 12 amino acids long. The CDR3 nucleotides are TGTGCCAGCACCATGGACAGTCTTGAAGCTTTCTTT. Amino acids: CASTMDSLEAFF. Full variable domain (outside the CDR3, taken from reference TRBV2 and TRBJ1-1): EPEVTQTPSHQVTQMGQEVILRCVPISNHLYFYWYRQILGQKVEFLVSFYNNEISEKSEIFDDQFSVERPDGSNFTLKIRSTKLEDSAMYFCASTMDSLEAFFGQGTRLTVV.

V and J are TRBV11-3 and TRBJ2-3; 15 bases agree with TRBD2. The junction had 4 bases not matched to a gene; V was cut back by 2 bases and J by 4 bases. From germline, CDR1 is SGHNT and CDR2 YENEEA. CDR3 size: 17 residues. CDR3 sequence reads: CASSLQWTSGGADTQYF. CDR3 DNA: TGTGCCAGCAGCTTACAATGGACTAGCGGGGGGGCAGATACGCAGTATTTT. Drawing the rest from reference TRBV11-3 and TRBJ2-3, the complete variable domain is EAGVVQSPRYKIIEKKQPVAFWCNPISGHNTLYWYLQNLGQGPELLIRYENEEAVDDSQLPKDRFSAERLKGVDSTLKIQPAELGDSAVYLCASSLQWTSGGADTQYFGPGTRLTVL.

The gene calls are TRBV10-3 and TRBJ1-2; 10 bases align to TRBD1. The germline V gene encodes CDR1 ENHRY and CDR2 SYGVKD. This CDR3 is built from 17 residues. J was trimmed by 2 bases and V by 2 bases; bases with no gene match: 8. The CDR3 loop is CAISEQITGQGNYGYTF. For the CDR3, the DNA is TGTGCCATCAGTGAGCAAATCACGGGACAGGGGAACTATGGCTACACCTTC.

This rearrangement joins TRBV27 to TRBJ2-5; 8 nucleotides line up with TRBD2. V trimming: 6 bases; J trimming: 5 bases; junction bases outside the gene matches: 8. Per germline, CDR1 MNHEY and CDR2 SMNVEV (reference sequence). The CDR3 has 14 amino acids. CDR3 DNA: TGTGCCAGCAGATCGGGGGGGGGCAGGGAGACCCAGTACTTC. As protein: CASRSGGGRETQYF.

The rearrangement links TRBV5-4 to TRBJ2-5; 7 positions match TRBD2. Trimming took 4 bases from V and 0 from J; bases not matched to a gene: 9. Germline V lookup: CDR1 SGHNT, CDR2 YYREEE (reference sequence). The CDR3 is made up of 16 amino acids. In DNA, the CDR3 is TGTGCCAGCAGCACCGTAAGCGGGGCGTACCAAGAGACCCAGTACTTC. Its translation is CASSTVSGAYQETQYF. Filled out from reference TRBV5-4 and TRBJ2-5, the complete variable domain reads ETGVTQSPTHLIKTRGQQVTLRCSSQSGHNTVSWYQQALGQGPQFIFQYYREEENGRGNFPPRFSGLQFPNYSSELNVNALELDDSALYLCASSTVSGAYQETQYFGPGTRLLVL.

DNA for the CDR3: TGTGCCTGGAGTGGCGGGGCCCCCACTGAAGCTTTCTTT. It codes for CAWSGGAPTEAFF. The chain uses TRBV30 and TRBJ1-1, with D possibly being TRBD1 (5 bases). Germline V gene data show CDR1 as GTSNPN and CDR2 as SVGIG (reference sequence). Trimming removed 1 base at V and 4 bases at J, with 10 bases between. The CDR3 loop spans 13 amino acids.

The V call is TRBV30, the J call TRBJ2-5; the match to TRBD2 covers 7 bases. The germline CDR1 and CDR2 sequences are GTSNPN and SVGIG (reference sequence). V shed 1 base and J 1 base; nucleotides not matched to a gene: 0. The CDR3 is 13 residues long. CDR3 sequence (DNA): TGTGCCTGGAGTGCTAGCGGCCAAGAGACCCAGTACTTC. The encoded protein is CAWSASGQETQYF.

About this clone itself: In the same sample, other DNA sequences code for this CDR3. This sequence joins TRBV5-1 and TRBJ1-1; D is ambiguous. The CDR3 has 14 residues. The V gene lost 0 bases and the J gene lost 1 base, with 7 bases spanning the gap. Germline CDR1 is SGHRS and CDR2 is YFSETQ. The CDR3 sequence: CASSLERANTEAFF. DNA for the CDR3: TGCGCCAGCAGCTTGGAGCGGGCGAACACTGAAGCTTTCTTT.

The rearrangement joins TRBV30 to TRBJ1-2, with D perhaps TRBD1 (6 bases). The CDR3 totals 16 residues. The germline V gene encodes CDR1 GTSNPN and CDR2 SVGIG (reference sequence). Trimming took 3 bases from V and 8 from J, leaving 25 bases between them. CDR3 bases: TGTGCCTGGAGCGGGCCCCTGACAGGCCGCAGGTGGGGCTACACCTTC. Translated, it gives CAWSGPLTGRRWGYTF.

The genes are TRBV27 and TRBJ2-2, with 7 nucleotides matching TRBD1. In germline, CDR1 is MNHEY, CDR2 SMNVEV (reference sequence). With V trimmed by 6 bases and J by 2 bases, 6 bases remained unmatched. The length of the CDR3 is 15 residues. The CDR3 region is CASSPGQYNTGELFF. The CDR3 region has the DNA TGTGCCAGCAGCCCGGGACAGTATAACACCGGGGAGCTGTTTTTT.

This chain connects TRBV7-2 to TRBJ2-2; D is undetermined. V dropped 8 bases and J dropped 0 bases, with 7 bases sitting between them. Germline-derived CDR1 and CDR2 are SGHTA and FQGNSA. This CDR3 spans 13 amino acids. CDR3 loop: CASCRTNTGELFF. CDR3 bases: TGTGCCAGCTGCAGGACGAACACCGGGGAGCTGTTTTTT.

V is TRBV19 and J is TRBJ2-2, with 8 nucleotides matching TRBD1. The trim removed 5 bases at V and 1 base at J, leaving 0 bases unmatched. The CDR3 has 14 residues. Per germline, CDR1 LNHDA and CDR2 SQIVND (reference sequence). The CDR3 reads CASSGTGNTGELFF. Here the CDR3 DNA reads TGTGCCAGTAGTGGGACAGGGAACACCGGGGAGCTGTTTTTT.